Here is one T cell receptor beta chain with its context. The target antigen is unknown. The sample is drawn from a study of T-cell memory formation after mild COVID-19. It was 5'RACE with constant-segment primers that produced the TCR alpha and TCR beta cDNA libraries, which carried sample barcodes and UMIs. Each CDR3 protein is one row after TCRdb ran MiXCR on the 5' RACE reads. Among about 400,000 distinct CDR3 sequences listed, approximately 15% were seen once. The CDR3 has 16 amino acids. CDR1 and CDR2 from the germline V gene are SEHNR and FQNEAQ (reference sequence). V dropped 0 bases and J dropped 4; count of bases not matched to a gene: 8. Study outcomes and limitations: Contracting clones, day 15 to 85, had balanced CD4/CD8, and later expanders favored CD4+. The CD4+ clones that contracted clustered mainly within CM and EM, and the CD8+ clones concentrated in EMRA.

This chain links TRBV7-9 with TRBJ2-7; 8 bases are shared with TRBD1. The sample taken for sequencing was PBMCs or a T cell subset sorted from them (not recorded which). This TCR came from a man younger than 35 who had mild COVID-19 (a few samples of this study predate the infection). Cell type and time point are not known. CDR3 amino acids: CASSLATGARRYEQYF. In DNA, the CDR3 is TGTGCCAGCAGCTTAGCGACAGGGGCTCGGAGGTACGAGCAGTACTTC.